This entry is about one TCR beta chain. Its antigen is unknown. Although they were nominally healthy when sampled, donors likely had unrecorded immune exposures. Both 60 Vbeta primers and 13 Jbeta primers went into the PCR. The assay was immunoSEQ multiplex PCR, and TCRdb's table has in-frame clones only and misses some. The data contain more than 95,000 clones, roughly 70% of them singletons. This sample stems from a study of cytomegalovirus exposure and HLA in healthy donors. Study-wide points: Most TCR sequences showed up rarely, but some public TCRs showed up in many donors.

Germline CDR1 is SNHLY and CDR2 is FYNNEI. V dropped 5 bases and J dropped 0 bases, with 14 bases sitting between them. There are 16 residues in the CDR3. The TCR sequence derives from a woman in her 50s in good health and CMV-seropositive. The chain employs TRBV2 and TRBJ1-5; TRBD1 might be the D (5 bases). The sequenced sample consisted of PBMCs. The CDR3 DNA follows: TGTGCCAGCAGTCCCTCAGGGTTGAATAGCAATCAGCCCCAGCATTTT. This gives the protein CASSPSGLNSNQPQHF.